This T cell receptor beta chain stems from a study of cytomegalovirus exposure and HLA in healthy donors. This CDR3 contains 14 residues. The ends lost 6 bases at V and 8 bases at J; junction bases unmatched: 9. Looked up from germline, CDR1 is KGHSH and CDR2 is LQKENI. Profiled with immunoSEQ multiplex PCR; TCRdb holds only in-frame clones, not every one. The table has under 150,000 clones, 80% to 95% seen once. As for this clone: Antigen: not known.

General observations from the study: In vitro checks showed that a few CMV-associated chains really do target CMV antigens.

This clonotype was sampled from a man younger than 30 in good health and CMV-seronegative. Input material: PBMCs. The J gene is TRBJ1-4, the V gene TRBV18; 7 nucleotides align to TRBD1. CDR3 nucleotides: TGTGCCAGCTCTCCCGATAGAGGGGGCGAAAAACTGTTTTTT. Amino acid sequence: CASSPDRGGEKLFF.